This TCR beta chain was identified in a study of patients and donors after allogeneic stem cell transplantation. TCRdb analysed the RT-PCR reads with MiXCR anew, one entry per CDR3 protein. The table lists about 960,000 distinct CDR3 sequences, about 20% of them singletons. From germline, CDR1 is LNHDA and CDR2 SQIVND (reference sequence). The CDR3 spans 15 residues. The trim removed 4 bases at V and 2 bases at J, leaving 5 bases unmatched. The chain couples TRBV19 to TRBJ1-5, with 7 positions matching TRBD1. This TCR was recovered from a human donor who was either an allogeneic HSCT recipient or a stem cell or donor lymphocyte infusion donor (not recorded which). It is not recorded whose cells these are; they may come from a transplant donor. Specimen: blood, either unsorted or a sorted T cell fraction (not recorded which). Here the CDR3 reads CASSTGGKGNQPQHF. CDR3 sequence (DNA): TGTGCCAGTAGTACAGGGGGGAAGGGCAATCAGCCCCAGCATTTT.